The rows below give T cell receptor beta chains drawn from one sample of a study of beta chain features in type 1 diabetes. Clones were sequenced by immunoSEQ multiplex PCR, and TCRdb holds only the in-frame ones, with some missing. The repertoire includes a few hundred thousand clones, 15% of them detected once, and 0.015% sits in the top ten. The material sequenced was naive CD4+ T cells from blood. The receptors originated from a man between 18 and 35 years old with type 1 diabetes. CDR3s include the opening cysteine and the closing phenylalanine or tryptophan. D genes are given only for firm matches. Not all rows give a size; the values are once, few, many and, for expanded clones, a class.

>TRBV30|15|few|TRBJ2-1|TRBD2
TGTGCCTGGAGTCCAAGCGGGGGCCCCTACAATGAGCAGTTCTTC
CAWSPSGGPYNEQFF
>TRBV4-2|15|.|TRBJ2-1|.
TGTGCCAGCAGCCAAGATCTTGGGACACACAATGAGCAGTTCTTC
CASSQDLGTHNEQFF
>TRBV29-1|14|.|TRBJ2-7|TRBD2
TGCAGCGTTGAAGTAGGGAACGGGGGAGGGAAGCAGTACTTC
CSVEVGNGGGKQYF
>TRBV30|13|.|TRBJ2-7|.
TGTGCCTGGAGGCGGAATCCCGAGTACGAGCAGTACTTC
CAWRRNPEYEQYF
>TRBV10-3|13|few|TRBJ2-3|.
TGTGCCATCAGGGCAACGCACACAGATACGCAGTATTTT
CAIRATHTDTQYF
>TRBV29-1|14|.|TRBJ2-5|.
TGCAGCGTTAGACAGGTTCACCAGCAAGAGACCCAGTACTTC
CSVRQVHQQETQYF
>TRBV11-2|14|.|TRBJ1-2|.
TGTGCCAGCAGCTCGGGGAGAGCCAACTATGGCTACACCTTC
CASSSGRANYGYTF
>TRBV2|16|few|TRBJ2-1|TRBD2
TGTGCCAGCAGTCAGCGTAGCGGGAGAGGATACAATGAGCAGTTCTTC
CASSQRSGRGYNEQFF
>TRBV19|16|.|TRBJ2-7|TRBD2
TGTGCCAGTAGTATGGATGGGACTAGCGGATCCTACGAGCAGTACTTC
CASSMDGTSGSYEQYF
>TRBV4-3|14|few|TRBJ2-1|.
TGCGCCAGCAGCCAAGACAGCTCCTACAATGAGCAGTTCTTC
CASSQDSSYNEQFF
>TRBV29-1|16|few|TRBJ2-7|TRBD2
TGCAGCGGAGTGGGACTAGCGGGCCGTGGGATCACCGAGCAGTACTTC
CSGVGLAGRGITEQYF
>TRBV5-1|17|.|TRBJ2-2|TRBD2
TGCGCCAGCAGCCCGTGGGAGGCTAGCGGGAGCGGCGGGGAGCTGTTTTTT
CASSPWEASGSGGELFF
>TRBV20-1|10|few|TRBJ2-7|.
TGCAGTGCTGGACAGAACGAGCAGTACTTC
CSAGQNEQYF
>TRBV5-1|14|.|TRBJ1-4|.
TGCGCCAGCAGTAAGGAGGGGCAGAGTGAAAAACTGTTTTTT
CASSKEGQSEKLFF
>TRBV18|16|.|TRBJ2-4|.
TGTGCCAGCTCACCACCGGGGGCGCCAGCCAAAAACATTCAGTACTTC
CASSPPGAPAKNIQYF
>TRBV29-1|16|.|TRBJ2-7|TRBD2
TGCAGCGTTGAAGTCGGCACTAGCGGGAGGGCCTCCGAGCAGTACTTC
CSVEVGTSGRASEQYF
>TRBV18|15|.|TRBJ2-5|.
TGTGCCAGCTCACCACTAACAGGGTACGGGGAGACCCAGTACTTC
CASSPLTGYGETQYF